The 7 T cell receptor beta chains below all came from one sample that was sequenced in a study of T cell responses to AZD1222 COVID-19 vaccine. Sequencing was performed with immunoSEQ multiplex PCR; in TCRdb, only in-frame clones are kept and a portion is missing. Of 140,000 or so clones listed, around nine tenths were seen once; the top ten hold 4% to 5%. This material consisted of peripheral blood, taken on day 0 of AZD1222 vaccination. Every receptor here comes from an adult in good health.

This chain links TRBV24-1 with TRBJ1-1, with D unresolved. This CDR3 region has 14 residues. Germline values: CDR1 KGHDR, CDR2 SFDVKD. V lost 4 bases and J 1 base, leaving 9 bases between the germline ends. The CDR3 reads CATSDILWNTEAFF. The CDR3, as DNA: TGTGCCACCAGTGACATACTATGGAACACTGAAGCTTTCTTT.

The rearrangement joins TRBV30 to TRBJ2-5; no firm D call. The CDR3 extends over 15 amino acids. Germline CDR1 is GTSNPN and CDR2 is SVGIG (reference sequence). The V end lost 6 bases, the J end lost 4 bases, and 21 bases lay between the germline ends. This CDR3 is CACFDRTAIGETQYF. As DNA, the CDR3 is TGTGCCTGTTTCGACCGGACCGCGATCGGAGAGACCCAGTACTTC.

This chain connects TRBV5-5 to TRBJ2-7, with D tentatively TRBD2 (7 bases). Trimming removed 3 bases at V and 6 bases at J, with 16 bases between. The CDR3 loop spans 14 amino acids. Germline values: CDR1 SGHKS, CDR2 YYEKEE (reference sequence). CDR3 sequence: CASSWAGEGREQYF. The CDR3, as DNA: TGTGCCAGCAGCTGGGCAGGGGAGGGGCGCGAGCAGTACTTC.

The chain links TRBV5-1 to TRBJ2-2; either TRBD1 or TRBD2 may supply D (6 bases each). This CDR3 comprises 15 residues. Per the germline V gene, CDR1 is SGHRS and CDR2 is YFSETQ. V shed 5 bases and J shed 2 bases, with 13 bases lying between them. The CDR3: CASSPAGHNTGELFF. The CDR3 DNA follows: TGCGCCAGCAGTCCCGCGGGACATAACACCGGGGAGCTGTTTTTT.

A note on this clone: A read error may account for a junction end that differs from germline. The CDR3 protein is CASGLPLTQKYQETQYF. Here the CDR3 DNA reads TGTGCCAGCGGTTTGCCCCTTACACAGAAATACCAAGAGACCCAGTACTTC. V usage is TRBV28 and J usage is TRBJ2-5; D remains unclear. Germline V lookup: CDR1 MDHEN, CDR2 SYDVKM. The CDR3 is 17 amino acids.

Here the CDR3 DNA reads TGTGCCAGCAGTTTAGGCGCTCCCCTGGGTCAGCCCCAGCATTTT. This encodes CASSLGAPLGQPQHF. V and J are TRBV27 and TRBJ1-5; D gene unclear. With 2 bases removed from V and 6 bases from J, the gap between germline ends came to 14 bases. Looked up from germline, CDR1 is MNHEY and CDR2 is SMNVEV (reference sequence). This CDR3 is built from 15 residues.

V gene TRBV7-9 combines with J gene TRBJ1-6, with D unresolved. V lost 1 base and J lost 7, with 8 bases in between. Germline V gene sequence: CDR1 SEHNR, CDR2 FQNEAQ (reference sequence). The CDR3 covers 14 residues. CDR3 region: CASSLEILNSPLHF. The CDR3 DNA reads TGTGCCAGCAGCTTAGAGATTCTGAATTCACCCCTCCACTTT.